This T cell receptor (beta chain) stems from a study of cytomegalovirus exposure and HLA in healthy donors. General study points: TCR beta chain V- and J-gene trimming was linked, in a later analysis, to a missense variant in DCLRE1C. A later analysis showed TCR association rates differing by HLA locus, peaking at DRB1 and lowest at HLA-C.

Vbeta (60) and Jbeta (13) primers were used in the PCR. The assay was immunoSEQ multiplex PCR, and TCRdb's table has in-frame clones only and misses some. The data show more than 80,000 clones, with over 70% seen just once and roughly 2.8% held by the top ten. This clone turned up a few times. Its antigen is not identified. The sequencing input was PBMCs. The sequence was obtained from a female donor in good health and CMV-seronegative.

The CDR3 sequence is CASRRSQDNSPLHF. The CDR3 DNA follows: TGTGCCAGCAGACGGAGTCAAGATAATTCACCCCTCCACTTT. The rearrangement joins TRBV6-5 to TRBJ1-6; no firm D call. There are 14 residues in the CDR3. V gave up 6 bases and J gave up 5 bases, with 11 bases separating them. Germline-derived CDR1 and CDR2 are MNHEY and SVGAGI.